One sample yielded the 28 T cell receptor beta chains listed below, sequenced in a study of blood T cell repertoires in COVID-19. Sequencing was performed with immunoSEQ multiplex PCR; in TCRdb, only in-frame clones are kept and a portion is missing. Of about 160,000 clones listed, approximately 82% are singletons. Material: peripheral blood. The receptor source for this set is a woman aged 80 or over with active or convalescent COVID-19.

On this clone: One end of the junction fails to match germline, which may point to a read error. This rearrangement joins TRBV2 to TRBJ2-3; 8 bases match TRBD2. The CDR3 has 13 residues. The germline CDR1 and CDR2 sequences are SNHLY and FYNNEI. The CDR3 reads CASPSGSTDTQYF. DNA of the CDR3: TGTGCCAGTCCGAGCGGGAGCACGGATACGCAGTATTTT.

The chain recombines TRBV5-8 with TRBJ2-7, with 10 bases lining up with TRBD2. Germline assignment: CDR1 SGHTS and CDR2 YDEGEE. The J segment lost 3 bases and the V segment lost 0 bases, leaving 6 bases of the junction unmatched. This CDR3 is built from 16 residues. Written as DNA, the CDR3 is TGTGCCAGCAGCTTGGTGCTAGCGGGAGCTGGCTACGAGCAGTACTTC. Residues: CASSLVLAGAGYEQYF.

The CDR3 region is CASSIDRKTLNTEAFF. The DNA of the CDR3 is TGTGCCAGTAGTATAGACAGGAAAACTCTGAACACTGAAGCTTTCTTT. The chain carries TRBV19 and TRBJ1-1; D gene uncertain. CDR3 length: 16 residues. Germline V gene data show CDR1 as LNHDA and CDR2 as SQIVND (reference sequence). Trimming removed 0 bases from V and 0 bases from J, with 11 bases in between.

This chain joins TRBV27 and TRBJ1-2, with D unclear. The V end lost 2 bases, the J end lost 6 bases, and 16 bases lay between the germline ends. The CDR3 sequence is 15 residues long. Germline CDR1 is MNHEY and CDR2 is SMNVEV (reference sequence). CDR3 in amino acids: CASSLDPGNFNGYTF. DNA for the CDR3: TGTGCCAGCAGTTTAGATCCGGGGAACTTCAATGGCTACACCTTC.

This clone was seen only a few times. The rearrangement links TRBV2 to TRBJ2-1; D is perhaps TRBD2 (6 bases). Per the germline V gene, CDR1 is SNHLY and CDR2 is FYNNEI. The CDR3 is 18 amino acids. V was shortened by 4 bases and J by 0 bases, with 19 bases between the two germline ends. The CDR3 DNA reads TGTGCCAGCAGTGGTCGGGGGAGCGGTGTCAGCTCCTACAATGAGCAGTTCTTC. It yields the protein CASSGRGSGVSSYNEQFF.

The sample holds one count of this clone. The gene calls are TRBV3-1 (or the pseudogene TRBV3-2) and TRBJ1-1; D is possibly TRBD1 (6 bases). V lost 1 base, J lost 4 bases, and 13 bases lay in between. Germline assignment: CDR1 LGHDT and CDR2 YNNKEL (reference sequence). This CDR3 is 15 amino acids long. CDR3 sequence (DNA): TGTGCCAGCAGCCAAGTGGACAGCGGGGGCACTGAAGCTTTCTTT. Translated: CASSQVDSGGTEAFF.

The rearrangement links TRBV2 to TRBJ1-2; D might be TRBD1 (5 bases). The CDR3 sequence is 15 residues long. The germline V gene encodes CDR1 SNHLY and CDR2 FYNNEI. Trimming took 5 bases from V and 1 from J, leaving 14 bases between them. CDR3 DNA sequence: TGTGCCAGCAGTTCGACCCGACAGAATAACTATGGCTACACCTTC. It encodes CASSSTRQNNYGYTF.

This chain connects TRBV6-5 to TRBJ2-7; 8 nucleotides match TRBD1. Trimming took 5 bases from V and 3 from J; bases not matched to a gene: 6. The germline gives CDR1 MNHEY, CDR2 SVGAGI. CDR3 size: 14 residues. For the CDR3, the DNA is TGTGCCAGCAGTCCTAGGACAGGGTTCTACGAGCAGTACTTC. It translates to CASSPRTGFYEQYF.

This chain connects TRBV7-3 to TRBJ2-7; maybe TRBD2 (6 bases). V was clipped by 3 bases and J by 5 bases, with 17 bases between them. CDR1 is SGHTA, CDR2 FQGTGA, per germline. The CDR3 is 15 amino acids. The CDR3, as DNA: TGTGCCAGCAGCTTCCAACTGGGACTCGCCGACGAGCAGTACTTC. Translating gives CASSFQLGLADEQYF.

This clone was detected only once. V usage is TRBV5-1 and J usage is TRBJ1-2; 8 bases match TRBD1. After removal of 4 bases from V and 5 bases from J, the junction contained 13 bases not matched to a gene. The CDR3 totals 16 residues. Per germline, CDR1 SGHRS and CDR2 YFSETQ. The CDR3 reads CASSPFGAGGEYGYTF. The CDR3 region has the DNA TGCGCCAGCAGCCCCTTCGGGGCAGGGGGCGAATATGGCTACACCTTC.

The rearrangement uses TRBV12-3 or TRBV12-4 and TRBJ1-4; no definite D call. V was trimmed by 10 bases and J by 4 bases, leaving 13 bases between them. The CDR3 has 13 amino acids. The CDR3 region has the DNA TGTGCCACCTGTGGGCATAATAATGAAAAACTGTTTTTT. Translation gives CATCGHNNEKLFF.

This clone was recorded a few times. Here the CDR3 DNA reads TGTGCCAGCAGCCGGACAGGGGTCGGGGAGCTGTTTTTT. This codes for CASSRTGVGELFF. The chain is built from TRBV7-3 and TRBJ2-2; the match to TRBD1 covers 9 bases. CDR3 size: 13 residues. The V gene's germline CDR1 is SGHTA and CDR2 FQGTGA. Unmatched junction bases numbered 2, after V lost 5 bases and J lost 7 bases.

V usage is TRBV27 and J usage is TRBJ2-7, with D possibly TRBD2 on 6 matching bases. The CDR3 totals 15 residues. Trimming cost V 5 bases and J 0 bases, with 14 bases left between them. Germline CDR1 reads MNHEY; CDR2 reads SMNVEV (reference sequence). For the CDR3, the DNA is TGTGCCAGCAGTCCGGGACTGGGAGACTCCTACGAGCAGTACTTC. Translating it yields CASSPGLGDSYEQYF.

The rearrangement uses TRBV18 and TRBJ2-3, with 9 bases fitting TRBD2. This CDR3 spans 16 amino acids. V lost 5 bases to trimming and J lost 2 bases; unmatched junction nucleotides: 8. Per the germline V gene, CDR1 is KGHSH and CDR2 is LQKENI. DNA of the CDR3: TGTGCCAGCTCAAAAAACCTAGCGGGACTCACAGATACGCAGTATTTT. It specifies CASSKNLAGLTDTQYF.

The V call is TRBV6-5, the J call TRBJ2-1; 9 bases fit TRBD1. Unmatched junction bases numbered 9, after V lost 5 bases and J lost 13 bases. Germline values: CDR1 MNHEY, CDR2 SVGAGI. The CDR3 length is 13 residues. The CDR3 nucleotides are TGTGCCAGCAGTCGTAGCCCGGGACAGGGACAGTTCTTC. This codes for CASSRSPGQGQFF.

The chain combines TRBV25-1 with TRBJ1-1; D is uncertain. Trimming cost V 0 bases and J 3 bases, with 5 bases left between them. Germline values: CDR1 MGHDK, CDR2 SYGVNS. This CDR3 contains 13 residues. The CDR3 DNA reads TGTGCCAGCAGTGAATATCTTTACACTGAAGCTTTCTTT. Translation: CASSEYLYTEAFF.

The chain recombines TRBV6-1 with TRBJ2-7; D is perhaps TRBD1 (5 bases). CDR3 length: 11 amino acids. V was pared by 8 bases and J by 2 bases, with 7 bases between. CDR1 and CDR2 from the germline V gene are MNHNS and SASEGT. In DNA form, the CDR3 reads TGTGCCAGCGGGGCGCCCTACGAGCAGTACTTC. Its protein is CASGAPYEQYF.

The chain couples TRBV9 to TRBJ2-7; TRBD2 matches 7 bases. V gave up 2 bases and J gave up 5 bases; unmatched junction bases: 4. In germline, CDR1 is SGDLS, CDR2 YYNGEE. The CDR3 contains 13 residues. Here the CDR3 reads CASSVWAGDEQYF. CDR3 nucleotides: TGTGCCAGCAGCGTCTGGGCGGGGGACGAGCAGTACTTC.

This rearrangement joins TRBV28 to TRBJ2-7; D remains ambiguous. Trimming shortened V by 2 bases and J by 2 bases, and 7 bases separated the two germline ends. This CDR3 has 13 residues. Germline CDR1 is MDHEN and CDR2 is SYDVKM. The CDR3, as DNA: TGTGCCAGCAGTTTACTAGGTCCCTACGAGCAGTACTTC. Protein sequence: CASSLLGPYEQYF.

The V call is TRBV5-1, the J call TRBJ2-3; weak D call: TRBD2 (5 bases). Germline V gene lookup returns CDR1 SGHRS and CDR2 YFSETQ. The V gene lost 0 bases and the J gene lost 3 bases, with 11 bases spanning the gap. CDR3 length: 15 amino acids. This CDR3 reads CASSLAVVATDTQYF. As DNA, the CDR3 is TGCGCCAGCAGCTTGGCCGTCGTAGCGACAGATACGCAGTATTTT.

V is TRBV7-2 and J is TRBJ1-1; possible D gene TRBD1, 6 bases. The CDR3 has 16 amino acids. V was pared by 1 base and J by 6 bases, with 18 bases between. CDR1 and CDR2 from the germline V gene are SGHTA and FQGNSA. CDR3 in DNA: TGTGCCAGCAGCTTAGACGGGCGGGGGCTTCGACCTGAAGCTTTCTTT. Protein sequence: CASSLDGRGLRPEAFF.

V is TRBV25-1 and J is TRBJ2-2; TRBD2 might be the D (5 bases). This CDR3 is 15 amino acids long. CDR1 is MGHDK and CDR2 is SYGVNS in the germline V gene. V lost 4 bases to trimming and J lost 7 bases, with 16 bases between them. The CDR3 region is CASSAADGIGGELFF. The DNA for the CDR3 is TGTGCCAGCAGTGCAGCGGACGGAATCGGCGGGGAGCTGTTTTTT.

The chain combines TRBV28 with TRBJ1-4; tentative D call: TRBD1 (5 bases). The CDR3 consists of 15 residues. Trimming removed 3 bases from V and 4 bases from J, with 12 bases in between. The germline CDR1 and CDR2 sequences are MDHEN and SYDVKM. The CDR3 DNA reads TGTGCCAGCAGTTTTAGGGGCGGCTTTAATGAAAAACTGTTTTTT. It translates to CASSFRGGFNEKLFF.

CDR3: CASSPWDRGLGYTF. The CDR3 DNA reads TGTGCCAGCAGTCCCTGGGACAGGGGTCTTGGCTACACCTTC. The chain combines TRBV27 with TRBJ1-2; 10 nucleotides agree with TRBD1. This CDR3 contains 14 residues. J lost 7 bases, V lost 5 bases, and 7 bases had no gene match. The germline V gene has CDR1 MNHEY and CDR2 SMNVEV (reference sequence).

CDR3 in amino acids: CASSFRPSGEGSYEQYF. In nucleotides, the CDR3 is TGCGCCAGCAGCTTTAGGCCTAGCGGGGAGGGGTCCTACGAGCAGTACTTC. This sequence joins TRBV5-1 and TRBJ2-7; 9 nucleotides align to TRBD2. Germline CDR1 reads SGHRS; CDR2 reads YFSETQ. The length of the CDR3 is 17 residues. V trimming: 2 bases; J trimming: 1 base; junction bases outside the gene matches: 10. The whole variable domain, filled in from reference TRBV5-1 and TRBJ2-7, reads KAGVTQTPRYLIKTRGQQVTLSCSPISGHRSVSWYQQTPGQGLQFLFEYFSETQRNKGNFPGRFSGRQFSNSRSEMNVSTLELGDSALYLCASSFRPSGEGSYEQYFGPGTRLTVT.

Of note for this clone: At the DNA level, this CDR3 is encoded by other sequences in the same sample as well. The rearrangement joins TRBV18 to TRBJ1-1, with 9 bases that match TRBD1. The CDR3 consists of 14 residues. V was pared by 3 bases and J by 3 bases, with 2 bases of the junction left unmatched. CDR1 and CDR2 (germline): KGHSH, LQKENI. The DNA of the CDR3 is TGTGCCAGCTCACCGACAGGGGGGGACACTGAAGCTTTCTTT. Translation gives CASSPTGGDTEAFF.

The V gene is TRBV3-1 (or the pseudogene TRBV3-2), the J gene TRBJ1-4; D is possibly TRBD1 (6 bases). V gave up 3 bases and J gave up 0 bases, with 11 bases separating them. Germline loops: CDR1 LGHDT, CDR2 YNNKEL (reference sequence). The CDR3 is 16 amino acids. The CDR3 DNA sequence: TGTGCCAGCAGCCAGAAAGGGGACACAACTAATGAAAAACTGTTTTTT. Residues: CASSQKGDTTNEKLFF.

This sequence joins TRBV7-2 and TRBJ1-3; no reliable D call. Trimming removed 4 bases at V and 5 bases at J, with 12 bases between. Germline loops: CDR1 SGHTA, CDR2 FQGNSA. CDR3 length: 14 residues. CDR3 loop: CASSSRRMRNTIYF. The CDR3 region has the DNA TGTGCCAGCAGCTCCCGGAGAATGAGAAACACCATATATTTT.